These 9 T cell receptor beta chains originate from one sample sequenced in a study of identifying expanded T cells in peripheral blood. Produced via immunoSEQ multiplex PCR; TCRdb's table is partial and in-frame only. The sample has approximately 80,000 clones, about four fifths seen once. Sequenced: blood. The receptors derive from a person aged 18 to 75 in good health.

The genes are TRBV15 and TRBJ1-1; perhaps TRBD1 as D (5 bases). The CDR3 spans 16 residues. Trimming left V 1 base short and J 1 base short, with 13 bases between. Germline values: CDR1 LNHNV, CDR2 YYDKDF (reference sequence). The CDR3 spells CATSRVRGAPNTEAFF. CDR3 DNA sequence: TGTGCCACCAGCAGAGTCCGAGGGGCACCGAACACTGAAGCTTTCTTT.

V is TRBV2 and J is TRBJ1-5; D is perhaps TRBD1 (5 bases). From germline, CDR1 is SNHLY and CDR2 FYNNEI. The CDR3 runs 14 residues. The ends were cut back, 8 bases at V and 2 bases at J, with 13 bases in the middle. CDR3 region: CASSGSGRNQPQHF. The CDR3 DNA is TGTGCCAGCTCAGGGAGTGGGCGCAATCAGCCCCAGCATTTT.

Only one count was recorded for this clone. The chain couples TRBV7-9 to TRBJ2-1; D is undetermined. This CDR3 is built from 14 residues. With 7 bases removed from V and 0 bases from J, the gap between germline ends came to 10 bases. Per the germline V gene, CDR1 is SEHNR and CDR2 is FQNEAQ (reference sequence). The CDR3 protein is CASTAPSSYNEQFF. The CDR3 DNA sequence: TGTGCCAGCACCGCCCCGAGCTCCTACAATGAGCAGTTCTTC.

The V call is TRBV27, the J call TRBJ2-7; 11 nucleotides agree with TRBD1. Per the germline V gene, CDR1 is MNHEY and CDR2 is SMNVEV (reference sequence). The CDR3 has 14 residues. The trim removed 2 bases at V and 5 bases at J, leaving 2 bases unmatched. CDR3 bases: TGTGCCAGCAGTTTAGGGACAGGGGGTAACGAGCAGTACTTC. Translated, it gives CASSLGTGGNEQYF.

Here the CDR3 reads CSVEDLPTAGYGYTF. CDR3 nucleotide sequence: TGCAGCGTTGAAGATCTCCCGACAGCGGGCTATGGCTACACCTTC. The genes are TRBV29-1 and TRBJ1-2; TRBD1 might be the D (5 bases). Trimming removed 0 bases at V and 4 bases at J, with 15 bases between. This CDR3 is 15 amino acids long. Germline CDR1 is SQVTM and CDR2 is ANQGSEA.

This chain links TRBV10-2 with TRBJ2-1; D tentatively reads TRBD1 or TRBD2 (5 bases each). Trimming pared 3 bases from V and 3 bases from J, leaving 12 bases between. Per germline, CDR1 WSHSY and CDR2 SAAADI. The CDR3 sequence is 15 residues long. As DNA, the CDR3 is TGCGCCAGCAGTGACGGGGCTTTCATCTACAATGAGCAGTTCTTC. It yields the protein CASSDGAFIYNEQFF.

The CDR3 protein is CASSSAGASSYNEQFF. CDR3 sequence (DNA): TGTGCCAGCAGCTCTGCTGGGGCAAGCTCCTACAATGAGCAGTTCTTC. This rearrangement joins TRBV7-8 to TRBJ2-1; D is perhaps TRBD1 (5 bases). Germline loops: CDR1 SGHVS, CDR2 FQNEAQ. The CDR3 contains 16 residues. Trimming removed 4 bases at V and 0 bases at J, with 13 bases between.

The chain links TRBV30 to TRBJ2-3; D possibly corresponds to TRBD2 (6 bases). Germline V gene sequence: CDR1 GTSNPN, CDR2 SVGIG (reference sequence). The CDR3 length is 13 residues. Trimming cost V 6 bases and J 3 bases, with 13 bases left between them. The CDR3 nucleotides read TGTGCCTGTATACTAGCAGCTACAGATACGCAGTATTTT. It codes for CACILAATDTQYF.

The CDR3 spells CASSSQATAETQYF. The CDR3 DNA reads as TGTGCCAGCAGCTCCCAAGCCACCGCCGAGACCCAGTACTTC. This chain connects TRBV7-9 to TRBJ2-5; D remains unclear. The CDR3 is 14 residues long. Per the germline V gene, CDR1 is SEHNR and CDR2 is FQNEAQ (reference sequence). V was shortened by 4 bases and J by 5 bases, with 14 bases between the two germline ends. The whole variable domain, remainder taken from reference TRBV7-9 and TRBJ2-5, is DTGVSQNPRHKITKRGQNVTFRCDPISEHNRLYWYRQTLGQGPEFLTYFQNEAQLEKSRLLSDRFSAERPKGSFSTLEIQRTEQGDSAMYLCASSSQATAETQYFGPGTRLLVL.